These 16 T cell receptor beta chains originate from one sample sequenced in a study of Graves' ophthalmopathy and Graves' hyperthyroidism. Beta-chain TCR CDR3 regions were amplified from RNA transcripts. The workflow started with a first-round RT-PCR run with HTBI primers and then moved on to a second-round multiplex PCR. MiXCR was run by TCRdb on the multiplex PCR reads, yielding one entry per CDR3 protein. The data show approximately 500,000 distinct CDR3 sequences, with 13% to 15% seen just once and roughly 10% held by the top ten. Sequencing was performed on blood. The receptor source for this set is a woman in her 30s with Graves' ophthalmopathy.

In this sample, this clonotype turned up many times. The gene calls are TRBV6-1 and TRBJ1-5, with D unresolved. The V end was cut by 3 bases, the J end by 0 bases, with 3 bases between. CDR1 is MNHNS, CDR2 SASEGT, per germline. This CDR3 region has 13 residues. The CDR3 coding sequence is TGTGCCAGCAGTGAGTATAGCAATCAGCCCCAGCATTTT. Its protein product is CASSEYSNQPQHF.

This clonotype was seen ten or more times. CDR3 nucleotides: TGTGCCAGCAGTTTCAATCAGGGACAGGGGAATTCACCCCTCCACTTT. Translated: CASSFNQGQGNSPLHF. This sequence joins TRBV12-3 or TRBV12-4 and TRBJ1-6; 10 bases align to TRBD1. The CDR3 has 16 amino acids. The V gene end was trimmed by 3 bases and the J gene end by 7 bases; junction bases not matched to a gene: 6.

This clonotype was observed at least ten times. The rearrangement joins TRBV2 to TRBJ2-4; D tentatively reads TRBD1 or TRBD2 (5 bases each). Deletions cut 10 bases from V and 0 bases from J, with 13 bases between. The CDR3 covers 14 residues. CDR1 and CDR2 from the germline V gene are SNHLY and FYNNEI. The CDR3 loop is CATQAGLAKNIQYF. Written as DNA, the CDR3 is TGTGCCACACAGGCTGGACTAGCCAAAAACATTCAGTACTTC.

The table lists this clonotype with many counts. The V call is TRBV7-2, the J call TRBJ1-1; D unresolved. The germline V gene has CDR1 SGHTA and CDR2 FQGNSA. Deletions cut 1 base from V and 3 bases from J, with 9 bases between. This CDR3 contains 14 residues. Here the CDR3 reads CASSLVVGYTEAFF. The CDR3 bases are TGTGCCAGCAGCTTAGTAGTGGGGTACACTGAAGCTTTCTTT.

This clonotype was picked up many times. This chain connects TRBV7-6 to TRBJ2-5; D possibly corresponds to TRBD1 (5 bases). Germline V lookup: CDR1 SGHVS, CDR2 FNYEAQ. This CDR3 has 15 residues. Trimming shortened V by 3 bases and J by 5 bases, and 16 bases separated the two germline ends. The CDR3 loop is CASSFGQGRIETQYF. CDR3 coding DNA: TGTGCCAGCAGCTTCGGCCAGGGAAGGATCGAGACCCAGTACTTC.

This clonotype was detected ten times or more. The rearrangement links TRBV11-2 to TRBJ2-5; a possible D gene is TRBD2 (5 bases). Per germline, CDR1 SGHAT and CDR2 FQNNGV. The CDR3 spans 16 residues. V lost 0 bases, J lost 5 bases, and 16 bases lay in between. The CDR3 coding sequence is TGTGCCAGCAGCTTAGAGAGGGTGGGCCTCGGGGAGACCCAGTACTTC. Protein product: CASSLERVGLGETQYF. Supplemented by reference TRBV11-2 and TRBJ2-5, the full variable domain reads EAGVAQSPRYKIIEKRQSVAFWCNPISGHATLYWYQQILGQGPKLLIQFQNNGVVDDSQLPKDRFSAERLKGVDSTLKIQPAKLEDSAVYLCASSLERVGLGETQYFGPGTRLLVL.

This clonotype has a count of ten or more. The chain links TRBV20-1 to TRBJ2-7; no definite D call. The germline CDR1 and CDR2 sequences are DFQATT and SNEGSKA (reference sequence). There are 15 residues in the CDR3. V was cut by 0 bases and J by 0 bases, with 12 bases left in between. Written as DNA, the CDR3 is TGCAGTGCTAGAGATCCCCCGAAGAGCTCCTACGAGCAGTACTTC. It specifies CSARDPPKSSYEQYF.

This chain links TRBV27 with TRBJ1-1, with a tentative D call TRBD1 (5 bases). The CDR3 has 15 residues. Germline V gene lookup returns CDR1 MNHEY and CDR2 SMNVEV (reference sequence). V was clipped by 7 bases and J by 1 base, with 16 bases between them. For the CDR3, the DNA is TGTGCCAGCATACCGGTCGGGCAGGGGAACACTGAAGCTTTCTTT. This sequence encodes CASIPVGQGNTEAFF.

Many counts were recorded for this clonotype. The chain recombines TRBV6-1 with TRBJ2-2, with D perhaps being TRBD1 or TRBD2 (5 bases each). Germline-derived CDR1 and CDR2 are MNHNS and SASEGT. This CDR3 has 14 residues. V lost 4 bases and J 4 bases, leaving 10 bases between the germline ends. This CDR3 reads CASSVGTSTGELFF. CDR3 coding DNA: TGTGCCAGCAGTGTTGGGACGAGCACCGGGGAGCTGTTTTTT.

This clonotype was seen ten or more times. The rearrangement uses TRBV28 and TRBJ2-7; D ambiguous. CDR1 is MDHEN, CDR2 SYDVKM, per germline. Between the trimmed V and J ends, which lost 1 base and 1 base, there was a span of 8 bases. The CDR3 loop spans 14 amino acids. The DNA of the CDR3 is TGTGCCAGCAGTTTATATCACAGATCCTACGAGCAGTACTTC. Protein product: CASSLYHRSYEQYF.

The table lists this clonotype with many counts. This chain links TRBV11-3 with TRBJ1-2; unclear D gene. V dropped 5 bases and J dropped 5 bases, with 15 bases sitting between them. Looked up from germline, CDR1 is SGHNT and CDR2 is YENEEA. This CDR3 has 14 amino acids. CDR3 nucleotide sequence: TGTGCCAGCAGCCTAACGGACGGGGTGTATGGCTACACCTTC. It specifies CASSLTDGVYGYTF.

This clonotype occurred many times. This rearrangement joins TRBV18 to TRBJ2-5; tentative D call: TRBD1 (5 bases). Trimming removed 2 bases from V and 6 bases from J, with 19 bases in between. Germline V gene lookup returns CDR1 KGHSH and CDR2 LQKENI. The CDR3 runs 16 residues. The CDR3 region is CASSPIQGRLGKTQYF. The CDR3 bases are TGTGCCAGCTCACCAATCCAGGGCCGATTGGGGAAGACCCAGTACTTC.

The V and J genes are TRBV12-3 or TRBV12-4 and TRBJ2-7; D unclear. The CDR3 is made up of 12 amino acids. The ends were cut back, 2 bases at V and 7 bases at J, with 9 bases in the middle. The CDR3 DNA reads TGTGCCAGCAGTTTAATGCCCTCTGAGCAGTACTTC. Translated, it gives CASSLMPSEQYF.

The chain is built from TRBV6-5 and TRBJ1-1, with D unresolved. Looked up from germline, CDR1 is MNHEY and CDR2 is SVGAGI. The CDR3 sequence is 15 residues long. Trimming shortened V by 3 bases and J by 1 base, and 12 bases separated the two germline ends. CDR3 sequence (DNA): TGTGCCAGCAGTTATACGAGCGGAGCGAACACTGAAGCTTTCTTT. Its translation is CASSYTSGANTEAFF.

This clonotype occurred many times. The rearrangement links TRBV28 to TRBJ1-1, with D perhaps TRBD1 (6 bases). The CDR3 sequence is 16 residues long. V gave up 7 bases and J gave up 2 bases, with 20 bases separating them. Per the germline V gene, CDR1 is MDHEN and CDR2 is SYDVKM. The CDR3 coding sequence is TGTGCCAGCACCATCACCTCCGGGACATCCAACACTGAAGCTTTCTTT. This gives the protein CASTITSGTSNTEAFF.

The chain carries TRBV5-1 and TRBJ2-5, with D perhaps given as TRBD1 or TRBD2 (5 bases each). Trimming stripped 2 bases from V and 0 bases from J, with 11 bases between. This CDR3 region has 15 residues. Germline V gene lookup returns CDR1 SGHRS and CDR2 YFSETQ. The CDR3 spells CASSFGTANQETQYF. For the CDR3, the DNA is TGCGCCAGCAGCTTCGGGACGGCGAACCAAGAGACCCAGTACTTC.